These T cell receptor beta chains were read from a single sample in a study of blood T cell repertoires in COVID-19. Using immunoSEQ multiplex PCR, the repertoire was profiled, and TCRdb retains in-frame clones only, with some absent. This repertoire shows about 270,000 clones, about 82% found once; its top ten account for 9.1%. The sequencing sample was made of PBMCs or T cells enriched from blood (not recorded which). These receptors were obtained from a woman in her forties or fifties with acute COVID-19. CDR3s include the opening cysteine and the closing phenylalanine or tryptophan. D genes are given only for firm matches. Size is omitted from some rows. Given values are once, few, many or a class for expanded clones.

>.|TRBD1|TRBJ2-7|TRBV18
TGTGCCAGCTCACCGGACAGGGCCCTTGCCTACGAGCAGTACTTC
CASSPDRALAYEQYF
>many|TRBD1|TRBJ2-7|TRBV19
TGTGCCAGTAGTCTCACCGGGACAGGCTACGAGCAGTACTTC
CASSLTGTGYEQYF
>.|TRBD1|TRBJ1-2|TRBV30
TGTGCCTGGAGGATACCGGGACAGGGGGTCTATGGCTACACCTTC
CAWRIPGQGVYGYTF
>.|TRBD1|TRBJ1-6|TRBV18
TGTGCCAGCTCACTTCCAGGGGGTAGTAATTCACCCCTCCACTTT
CASSLPGGSNSPLHF
>.|TRBD1|TRBJ1-5|TRBV10-2
TGCGCCAGCAGTGATTCACAGGGGGCGCGGCAGCCCCAGCATTTT
CASSDSQGARQPQHF
>.|TRBD2|TRBJ2-3|TRBV6-1
TGTGCCAGCAGTGACCTAGCGGGGGGGCCAGATACGCAGTATTTT
CASSDLAGGPDTQYF
>.|TRBD1|TRBJ2-3|TRBV6-6
TGTGCCAGCAGTTACCAGGACAGGTCGGACACAGATACGCAGTATTTT
CASSYQDRSDTDTQYF
>.|TRBD1|TRBJ1-2|TRBV6-2/TRBV6-3
TGTGCCAGCAGTTACCCTGGGACAGGTGCAACTAACTATGGCTACACCTTC
CASSYPGTGATNYGYTF
>.|.|TRBJ1-1|TRBV19
TGTGCCAGTAGTATGAGGGCCTTCCAAGCTGAAGCTTTCTTT
CASSMRAFQAEAFF
>.|.|TRBJ1-1|TRBV21-1
TGTGCCAGCAGCAAAGCAAGATCGGGACAGGGGGCCACTTTCTTT
CASSKARSGQGATFF
>few|.|TRBJ1-5|TRBV3-1/TRBV3-2
TGTGCCAGCAGCCAAGAAAGCAGGGCTAATCAGCCCCAGCATTTT
CASSQESRANQPQHF
>.|.|TRBJ1-5|TRBV10-1
TGCGCCAGCAGTGAGTCGGTTCCCCGAGGGCTTAGGCCTCAGCCCCAGCATTTT
CASSESVPRGLRPQPQHF
>.|.|TRBJ1-5|TRBV10-2
TGCGCCAGCAGTGAGGGTTCCGGGGTTGGGGATCAGCCCCAGCATTTT
CASSEGSGVGDQPQHF
>.|TRBD1|TRBJ1-5|TRBV15
TGTGCCACCAGCCGGACAGGGTATAGCAATCAGCCCCAGCATTTT
CATSRTGYSNQPQHF
>.|.|TRBJ2-7|TRBV7-2
TGTGCCAGCAGCCGGGATAAGAGCTCCTACGAGCAGTACTTC
CASSRDKSSYEQYF
>few|TRBD1|TRBJ1-1|TRBV29-1
TGCAGCGCTGGACAGGGGGAAACTGAAGCTTTCTTT
CSAGQGETEAFF
>once|.|TRBJ1-5|TRBV10-2
TGCGCCAGCAGTGCTCGGGGGACCCTAAATCAGCCCCAGCATTTT
CASSARGTLNQPQHF
>.|.|TRBJ1-1|TRBV18
TGTGCCACCGGACACCCGAACACTGAAGCTTTCTTT
CATGHPNTEAFF
>once|.|TRBJ2-7|TRBV25-1
TGTGCCAGCAGTGAATGGCTAGGAGGAACGGGCCACGATTACGAGCAGTACTTC
CASSEWLGGTGHDYEQYF
>.|.|TRBJ1-2|TRBV6-4
TGTGCCAGCAGCCTACAGCCCTCAACTAACTATGGCTACACCTTC
CASSLQPSTNYGYTF
>.|.|TRBJ2-1|TRBV7-9
TGTGCCAGCAGCTTATCACTAGTAGGTCGGTACAATGAGCAGTTCTTC
CASSLSLVGRYNEQFF
>.|TRBD1|TRBJ2-7|TRBV29-1
TGCAGCGCTAGGACAGGCTACGAGCAGTACTTC
CSARTGYEQYF
>.|TRBD1|TRBJ2-7|TRBV27
TGTGCCAGCAGTGTCGGGACAGGGGCTTTCGAGCAGTACTTC
CASSVGTGAFEQYF
>.|TRBD2|TRBJ2-7|TRBV5-4
TGTGCCAGCAGCCTCAGCGGGATTCCCTACGAGCAGTACTTC
CASSLSGIPYEQYF
>.|TRBD1|TRBJ1-2|TRBV9
TGTGCCAGCAGCGTAGCAGGGGGCGTCGGCTATGGCTACACCTTC
CASSVAGGVGYGYTF
>.|TRBD2|TRBJ2-1|TRBV15
TGTGCCACCAGCAGTCGACTAGCGGGGGCTCACAATGAGCAGTTCTTC
CATSSRLAGAHNEQFF
>.|TRBD2|TRBJ2-5|TRBV2
TGTGCCAGCAGTGAACGCCCGGGGGGGCCACCCCAATTAGAGACCCAGTACTTC
CASSERPGGPPQLETQYF
>.|.|TRBJ2-1|TRBV10-1
TGCGCCAGCAGACTTATTCTACGGGGGGCGGGCAATGAGCAGTTCTTC
CASRLILRGAGNEQFF
>.|.|TRBJ1-1|TRBV6-5
TGTGCCAGCAGAGCCGTCGGACAAAGGGCGCATGAAGCTTTCTTT
CASRAVGQRAHEAFF
>.|.|TRBJ2-1|TRBV30
TGTGCCTGGAGTGTCCCAGCGGGCGCCGGGAGCTCCTACAATGAGCAGTTCTTC
CAWSVPAGAGSSYNEQFF
>.|.|TRBJ1-1|TRBV11-3
TGTGCCAGCAGCTCGAACGGGGAGGTGGCTGAAGCTTTCTTT
CASSSNGEVAEAFF
>once|.|TRBJ1-5|TRBV19
TGTGCCAGTAGTATGCGAGAACAGCCCCAGCATTTT
CASSMREQPQHF
>.|.|TRBJ2-5|TRBV6-5
TGTGCCAGCAGTTACCGGCAGGGTTCAGAGACCCAGTACTTC
CASSYRQGSETQYF
>.|.|TRBJ1-4|TRBV5-1
TGCGCCAGCAGCTTTGGCGCGACTGAGGGAGAAAAACTGTTTTTT
CASSFGATEGEKLFF
>.|TRBD1|TRBJ1-1|TRBV5-6
TGTGCCAGCATCCTAACAGGGGCGCCGAACACTGAAGCTTTCTTT
CASILTGAPNTEAFF
>once|.|TRBJ2-2|TRBV6-5
TGTGCCAGCACCCGCACCGGGGAGCTGTTTTTT
CASTRTGELFF
>.|TRBD1|TRBJ1-6|TRBV2
TGTGCCAGCCGACAGGGGGCGTCTAATTCACCCCTCCACTTT
CASRQGASNSPLHF
>.|.|TRBJ1-1|TRBV6-5
TGTGCCAGCAGTTACTTGGGACTGACTGAAGCTTTCTTT
CASSYLGLTEAFF
>few|.|TRBJ1-6|TRBV29-1
TGCAGCGTAGGAACAGGGATCGGTAATTCACCCCTCCACTTT
CSVGTGIGNSPLHF
>.|.|TRBJ1-1|TRBV5-5
TGTGCCAGCAGCCCGCGTGACACTGAAGCTTTCTTT
CASSPRDTEAFF
>.|.|TRBJ1-2|TRBV7-9
TGTGCCAGCAGCTTAGGAGGTGAACCTAGCTATGGCTACACCTTC
CASSLGGEPSYGYTF